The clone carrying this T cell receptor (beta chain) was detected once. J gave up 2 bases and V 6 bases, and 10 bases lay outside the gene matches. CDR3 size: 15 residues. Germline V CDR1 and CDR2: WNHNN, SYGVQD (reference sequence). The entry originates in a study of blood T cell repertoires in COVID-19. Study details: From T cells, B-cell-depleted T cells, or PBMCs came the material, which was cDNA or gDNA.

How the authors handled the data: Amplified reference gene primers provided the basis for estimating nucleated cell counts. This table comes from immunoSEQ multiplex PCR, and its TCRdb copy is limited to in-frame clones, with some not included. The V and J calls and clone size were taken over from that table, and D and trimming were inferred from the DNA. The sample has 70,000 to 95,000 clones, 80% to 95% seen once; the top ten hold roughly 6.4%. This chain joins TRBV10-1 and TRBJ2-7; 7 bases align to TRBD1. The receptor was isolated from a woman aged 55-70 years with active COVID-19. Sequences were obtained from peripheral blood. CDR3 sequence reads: CASRGWDRGPYEQYF. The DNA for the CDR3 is TGCGCCAGCAGAGGATGGGACAGAGGACCCTACGAGCAGTACTTC.